These T cell receptor beta chains were read from a single sample in a study of blood T cell repertoires in COVID-19. TCRdb's table, derived via immunoSEQ multiplex PCR, lists solely in-frame clones and lacks some. Counted here are 250,000 or so clones, around 88% occurring once; the ten biggest clones make up 1.3% to 1.5%. The sample comprised peripheral blood. The source of these receptors is an elderly man with acute or convalescent COVID-19. Both conserved end residues are part of each CDR3. D genes are given only for firm matches. Where a row states a size, it is once, few, many or the class of an expanded clone; other rows omit it.

>few|TRBJ2-2|TRBD1|TRBV19
CASSISGQGTGELFF
TGTGCCAGTAGTATCTCAGGACAGGGGACCGGGGAGCTGTTTTTT
>NA|TRBJ1-6|TRBD1|TRBV7-2
CASSLVLQGAGSPLHF
TGTGCCAGCAGCTTAGTTCTTCAGGGGGCTGGTTCACCCCTCCACTTT
>NA|TRBJ1-6|NA|TRBV28
CASLGEVNSPLHF
TGTGCCAGCCTAGGGGAGGTTAATTCACCCCTCCACTTT
>NA|TRBJ1-2|NA|TRBV5-1
CASSLDYPYNYGYTF
TGCGCCAGCAGCTTGGACTACCCTTATAACTATGGCTACACCTTC
>NA|TRBJ2-2|NA|TRBV9
CASSVVSNTGELFF
TGTGCCAGCAGCGTAGTTAGTAACACCGGGGAGCTGTTTTTT
>NA|TRBJ1-2|NA|TRBV29-1
CSVASSNYGYTF
TGCAGCGTTGCCAGTTCTAACTATGGCTACACCTTC
>once|TRBJ2-1|TRBD1|TRBV6-7
CASSYSRDRGLLSSYNEQFF
TGTGCCAGCAGTTACTCGCGGGACAGGGGGTTGCTGAGCTCCTACAATGAGCAGTTCTTC
>NA|TRBJ2-1|TRBD2|TRBV4-3
CASSQDMSSGSPNEQFF
TGCGCCAGCAGCCAAGATATGAGTAGCGGGAGCCCAAATGAGCAGTTCTTC
>once|TRBJ2-1|TRBD2|TRBV5-1
CASSQYRELAGGSNEQFF
TGCGCCAGCAGCCAATACCGGGAATTAGCGGGAGGCAGCAATGAGCAGTTCTTC
>NA|TRBJ1-2|NA|TRBV29-1
CSVEQGYTF
TGCAGCGTTGAACAAGGCTACACCTTC
>NA|TRBJ2-5|TRBD1|TRBV24-1
CATSDSGTGKETQYF
TGTGCCACCAGTGACTCCGGGACAGGGAAGGAGACCCAGTACTTC
>NA|TRBJ2-1|NA|TRBV14
CASSPRSYNEQFF
TGTGCCAGCAGCCCCCGGTCCTACAATGAGCAGTTCTTC
>once|TRBJ2-4|TRBD1|TRBV18
CASSPISPGGKDIQYF
TGTGCCAGCTCACCGATTTCCCCAGGGGGCAAGGACATTCAGTACTTC
>NA|TRBJ1-6|NA|TRBV28
CASRLGQLYNSPLHF
TGTGCCAGCAGGTTAGGACAGCTTTATAATTCACCCCTCCACTTT
>once|TRBJ1-2|TRBD1|TRBV7-2
CASSPRTGGYGYTF
TGTGCCAGCAGCCCACGGACAGGCGGCTATGGCTACACCTTC
>NA|TRBJ2-1|TRBD1|TRBV11-2
CASSPRRGTGDYNEQFF
TGTGCCAGCAGCCCCCGCAGAGGGACAGGGGATTACAATGAGCAGTTCTTC
>NA|TRBJ1-1|NA|TRBV7-9
CASSSDSLGAFF
TGTGCCAGCAGCTCGGACAGCCTGGGGGCTTTCTTT
>NA|TRBJ2-7|TRBD2|TRBV6-5
CASRLTSGRDYEQYF
TGTGCCAGCAGACTGACTAGCGGGAGAGACTACGAGCAGTACTTC
>few|TRBJ2-5|NA|TRBV7-2
CASSLLSETQYF
TGTGCCAGCAGCCTACTCTCAGAGACCCAGTACTTC
>NA|TRBJ2-5|NA|TRBV18
CASSPTAIRAQETQYF
TGTGCCAGCTCACCAACAGCAATCAGGGCCCAAGAGACCCAGTACTTC
>NA|TRBJ2-3|NA|TRBV7-9
CASSLQGGGGTDTQYF
TGTGCCAGCAGCTTACAGGGAGGAGGTGGCACAGATACGCAGTATTTT
>NA|TRBJ1-4|NA|TRBV19
CASSISPGLPEKLFF
TGTGCCAGTAGTATAAGTCCAGGACTACCCGAAAAACTGTTTTTT
>NA|TRBJ2-1|NA|TRBV5-1
CASREGSSYNEQFF
TGCGCCAGCAGAGAGGGTAGCTCCTACAATGAGCAGTTCTTC
>NA|TRBJ1-5|NA|TRBV28
CASSYSTGRNQPQHF
TGTGCCAGCAGTTATTCAACAGGGCGGAATCAGCCCCAGCATTTT
>NA|TRBJ2-1|NA|TRBV5-5
CASSFSWAGATEQFF
TGTGCCAGCAGCTTTTCTTGGGCAGGGGCCACTGAGCAGTTCTTC
>NA|TRBJ1-1|TRBD1|TRBV6-1
CASREGGQAHTEAFF
TGTGCCAGCAGGGAAGGCGGACAGGCCCACACTGAAGCTTTCTTT
>NA|TRBJ2-5|NA|TRBV28
CASSSILATETQYF
TGTGCCAGCAGTTCGATTCTAGCGACAGAGACCCAGTACTTC
>once|TRBJ1-5|NA|TRBV7-6
CASSLGGGGMAPQHF
TGTGCCAGCAGCTTAGGAGGGGGAGGGATGGCGCCCCAGCATTTT
>NA|TRBJ2-7|TRBD2|TRBV15
CATSRNLAGGPHYEQYF
TGTGCCACCAGCAGGAATTTAGCGGGAGGTCCTCACTACGAGCAGTACTTC
>NA|TRBJ1-1|NA|TRBV19
CASSIAPGEAFF
TGTGCCAGTAGTATAGCCCCGGGGGAGGCTTTCTTT
>NA|TRBJ1-4|TRBD1|TRBV29-1
CSVAPTGTGREKLFF
TGCAGCGTTGCCCCAACCGGGACAGGGAGAGAAAAACTGTTTTTT
>NA|TRBJ1-1|NA|TRBV29-1
CSARWGVNTEAFF
TGCAGCGCTCGATGGGGGGTGAACACTGAAGCTTTCTTT
>NA|TRBJ2-3|NA|TRBV19
CASSILPGLDTQYF
TGTGCCAGTAGTATATTGCCGGGACTAGATACGCAGTATTTT
>NA|TRBJ2-1|TRBD1|TRBV5-4
CASSFPGTGAYNEQFF
TGTGCCAGCAGCTTTCCCGGGACAGGGGCCTACAATGAGCAGTTCTTC
>NA|TRBJ2-2|TRBD2|TRBV7-6
CASSLGASGAGELFF
TGTGCCAGCAGCTTAGGGGCAAGCGGGGCCGGGGAGCTGTTTTTT
>NA|TRBJ2-3|TRBD2|TRBV2
CASSVLAGAPGTQYF
TGTGCCAGCAGTGTACTAGCGGGGGCCCCGGGTACGCAGTATTTT
>once|TRBJ2-5|TRBD1|TRBV6-5
CASSRDSVETQYF
TGTGCCAGCAGCCGGGACAGTGTCGAGACCCAGTACTTC
>NA|TRBJ1-2|NA|TRBV6-5
CASSYSRIQGYTF
TGTGCCAGCAGTTACTCGAGGATTCAGGGCTACACCTTC
>NA|TRBJ2-1|TRBD2|TRBV29-1
CSGRLAGGRGGDEQFF
TGCAGCGGTCGACTAGCGGGAGGACGCGGTGGGGATGAGCAGTTCTTC
>NA|TRBJ1-5|NA|TRBV28
CASRTVNQPQHF
TGTGCCAGCCGGACAGTTAATCAGCCCCAGCATTTT
>NA|TRBJ1-4|NA|TRBV14
CASSQGRLATNEKLFF
TGTGCCAGCAGCCAAGGCCGTCTAGCAACTAATGAAAAACTGTTTTTT
>NA|TRBJ1-1|TRBD1|TRBV29-1
CSVEVQGSHTEAFF
TGCAGCGTTGAAGTACAGGGGTCACACACTGAAGCTTTCTTT
>NA|TRBJ2-3|TRBD1|TRBV11-2
CASSSRPGQGPADTQYF
TGTGCCAGCAGCTCGAGACCTGGACAGGGACCTGCAGATACGCAGTATTTT
>once|TRBJ2-5|TRBD2|TRBV5-8
CASSGSGSRETQYF
TGTGCCAGCAGCGGAAGCGGGAGTAGGGAGACCCAGTACTTC
>once|TRBJ2-7|NA|TRBV19
CASSIVAETYEQYF
TGTGCCAGTAGTATCGTGGCCGAAACCTACGAGCAGTACTTC